The 8 T cell receptor beta chains below were found in one sample sequenced in a study of blood T cell dynamics during melanoma immunotherapy. TCRdb's copy holds only in-frame clones and misses some; the assay was immunoSEQ multiplex PCR. The data hold over 10,000 clones, with more than 75% observed a single time. Described time point: week 3, after first cycle of checkpoint inhibitor. Sequences were derived from effector memory CD8+ T cells from blood, sampled from a patient treated with checkpoint blockade. Receptors originate from a human donor with melanoma.

The gene calls are TRBV28 and TRBJ2-1; weak D call: TRBD2 (6 bases). Between the trimmed V and J ends, which lost 3 bases and 0 bases, there was a span of 9 bases. Germline V gene sequence: CDR1 MDHEN, CDR2 SYDVKM. This CDR3 comprises 15 residues. The CDR3 reads CASSFGGSSYNEQFF. The CDR3 DNA reads TGTGCCAGCAGTTTTGGGGGGAGCTCCTACAATGAGCAGTTCTTC.

Comment on this clone: The junction departs from the called germline gene at one end, perhaps through a read error. This chain joins TRBV7-7 and TRBJ2-7; D possibly uses TRBD1 or TRBD2 (5 bases each). The CDR3 is 15 residues long. In germline, CDR1 is SSHAT, CDR2 FNYEAQ (reference sequence). In nucleotides, the CDR3 is TGTGCTAGCAGCCCCCTATTTGGGGGTGGATACGAGCAGTACTTC. Translated, it gives CASSPLFGGGYEQYF. Full variable domain (rest looked up from reference TRBV7-7 and TRBJ2-7): GAGVSQSPRYKVTKRGQDVTLRCDPISSHATLYWYQQALGQGPEFLTYFNYEAQPDKSGLPSDRFSAERPEGSISTLTIQRTEQRDSAMYRCASSPLFGGGYEQYFGPGTRLTVT.

This clone was observed a handful of times. V gene TRBV6-1 combines with J gene TRBJ1-2, with D hard to call. Germline CDR1 and CDR2: MNHNS and SASEGT. V lost 1 base and J 8 bases, leaving 5 bases between the germline ends. CDR3 length: 11 residues. The CDR3 bases are TGTGCCAGCAGTGAAGAGTTAGGCTACACCTTC. Protein: CASSEELGYTF.

This clone has only a few counts. The chain employs TRBV27 and TRBJ2-7; 10 bases fit TRBD1. The trim removed 5 bases at V and 4 bases at J, leaving 5 bases unmatched. Germline CDR1 reads MNHEY; CDR2 reads SMNVEV (reference sequence). CDR3 length equals 14 residues. Here the CDR3 reads CASSPGTGVYEQYF. The CDR3 DNA reads as TGTGCCAGCAGTCCCGGGACAGGGGTTTACGAGCAGTACTTC.

V usage is TRBV4-2 and J usage is TRBJ1-1; TRBD1 agrees at 7 bases. The germline V gene encodes CDR1 LGHNA and CDR2 YNFKEQ. This CDR3 region has 15 residues. Trimming removed 4 bases from V and 3 bases from J; junction bases left unmatched: 8. CDR3 bases: TGTGCCAGCAGCCCCCTGACAGGGCGGGACACTGAAGCTTTCTTT. Amino acids: CASSPLTGRDTEAFF.

The chain couples TRBV10-3 to TRBJ2-7; TRBD2 matches at 7 bases. The germline V gene has CDR1 ENHRY and CDR2 SYGVKD. The CDR3 sequence is 13 residues long. V was pared by 0 bases and J by 11 bases, with 7 bases of the junction left unmatched. The CDR3 bases are TGTGCCATCAGTGAGTCGACGGGACTACCCGAGTACTTC. Translated: CAISESTGLPEYF.

This chain connects TRBV28 to TRBJ1-1; perhaps TRBD1 as D (6 bases). There are 14 residues in the CDR3. The V end lost 11 bases, the J end lost 4 bases, and 20 bases lay between the germline ends. Germline V CDR1 and CDR2: MDHEN, SYDVKM. The CDR3 sequence: CAARGGAGFTEAFF. In nucleotides, the CDR3 is TGTGCCGCCCGGGGGGGGGCTGGGTTCACTGAAGCTTTCTTT. Variable domain in full (rest from reference TRBV28 and TRBJ1-1): DVKVTQSSRYLVKRTGEKVFLECVQDMDHENMFWYRQDPGLGLRLIYFSYDVKMKEKGDIPEGYSVSREKKERFSLILESASTNQTSMYLCAARGGAGFTEAFFGQGTRLTVV.

CDR3 region: CASRDRALEQYF. CDR3 DNA: TGTGCCAGCAGGGACAGGGCCCTCGAGCAGTACTTC. This chain uses TRBV2 with TRBJ2-7; 8 bases agree with TRBD1. Germline values: CDR1 SNHLY, CDR2 FYNNEI. The V and J ends lost 6 bases and 6 bases, in that order; junction bases with no gene match: 4. The CDR3 runs to 12 residues.